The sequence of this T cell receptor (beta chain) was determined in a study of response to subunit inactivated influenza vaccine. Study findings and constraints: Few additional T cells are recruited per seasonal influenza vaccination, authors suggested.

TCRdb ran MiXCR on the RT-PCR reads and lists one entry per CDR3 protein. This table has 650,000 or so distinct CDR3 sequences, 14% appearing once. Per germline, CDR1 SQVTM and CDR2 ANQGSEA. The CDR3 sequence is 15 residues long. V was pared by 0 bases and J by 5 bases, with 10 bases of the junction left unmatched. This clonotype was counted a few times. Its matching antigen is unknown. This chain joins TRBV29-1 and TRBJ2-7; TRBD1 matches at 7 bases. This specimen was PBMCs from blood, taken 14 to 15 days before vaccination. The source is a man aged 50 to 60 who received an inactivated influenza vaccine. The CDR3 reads CSVEDWAGGSNEQYF. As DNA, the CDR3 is TGCAGCGTTGAAGATTGGGCAGGGGGTTCCAACGAGCAGTACTTC.